The sample holds one count of the clone carrying this TCR beta chain. Its target is unknown. The data stem from a study of long-term antiretroviral therapy in people with HIV. Study-wide points: All time points showed a repertoire dominated by clones expanded before ART. Patients on ART gained diversity, which nonetheless stayed below transplant donor controls.

Trimming shortened V by 8 bases and J by 8 bases, and 22 bases separated the two germline ends. Germline assignment: CDR1 MNHNY and CDR2 SVGAGI (reference sequence). This CDR3 is built from 15 residues. People in the study who had HIV all got their treatment in the United States. Before DNA extraction, roughly 0.85-10 million cryopreserved PBMC were held in the samples. Researchers report immunoSEQ v3.0 was run at survey level. The protocol was immunoSEQ multiplex PCR, while the TCRdb copy is restricted to in-frame clones and leaves out a portion. The sample yields some 31,000 clones, around 95% seen once.

The rearrangement uses TRBV6-6 and TRBJ2-4, with a weak D call TRBD2 (6 bases). The sequencing here drew on unsorted PBMCs, taken 5.3 years after starting antiretroviral therapy. The clonotype originates from a man between 25 and 39 years old with HIV. CDR3 residues: CASSLSPGVADIQYF. CDR3 DNA: TGTGCCAGCTCCTTAAGTCCGGGGGTGGCGGACATTCAGTACTTC.